This is a list of T cell receptor beta chains from one sample in a study of PD-L1 blockade in urothelial cancer. The table came from immunoSEQ multiplex PCR; TCRdb's copy has only in-frame clones and leaves some out. The repertoire has roughly 120,000 clones, roughly 91% of them found once; the top ten carry around 1.7%. Sequences were derived from PBMCs, sampled around atezolizumab (anti-PD-L1) treatment. The receptors here all came from a man between 60 and 75 years old with urothelial cancer. Each CDR3 is given with its conserved first and last residue. Each record gives: D gene, V gene, J gene, clone size, CDR3 DNA, CDR3 protein. A D gene is named only where the DNA matches it firmly. Size is omitted from some rows. Given values are once, few, many or a class for expanded clones.

>TRBD2|TRBV5-1|TRBJ2-1|once
TGCGCCAGCAGCTTGGGGACTAGCGCCTTTCAGCCCTACAATGAGCAGTTCTTC
CASSLGTSAFQPYNEQFF
>NA|TRBV5-1|TRBJ1-1|NA
TGCGCCAGCAGCTTGTATGGCAGGGGGAACACTGAAGCTTTCTTT
CASSLYGRGNTEAFF
>NA|TRBV5-1|TRBJ2-5|few
TGCGCCAGCAGCTGGAGAGGGTTCCAAGAGACCCAGTACTTC
CASSWRGFQETQYF
>NA|TRBV4-3|TRBJ2-4|NA
TGCGCCAGCAGCCGGACGACAGGACGCTACGGGAACATTCAGTACTTC
CASSRTTGRYGNIQYF
>NA|TRBV7-2|TRBJ2-5|NA
TGTGCCAGCAGCGGCAGACAGCTCTCCCGTCAAGAGACCCAGTACTTC
CASSGRQLSRQETQYF
>NA|TRBV19|TRBJ1-3|NA
TGTGCCAGTAGTCTCCCCGCAAGACCGGCCCCAGTGAGGACCATATATTTT
CASSLPARPAPVRTIYF
>TRBD1|TRBV28|TRBJ2-6|once
TGTGCCAGCAGTTTTGGGAGGCAGGGGGCGCGAGGGGCCAACGTCCTGACTTTC
CASSFGRQGARGANVLTF
>TRBD2|TRBV9|TRBJ2-5|NA
TGTGCCAGCAGCGCTACCGGGACTAGCGCCCAAGAGACCCAGTACTTC
CASSATGTSAQETQYF
>TRBD2|TRBV6-5|TRBJ2-1|NA
TGTGCCAGCAGTCCTAGCGGGAGCTCCTACAATGAGCAGTTCTTC
CASSPSGSSYNEQFF
>NA|TRBV6-1|TRBJ1-2|NA
TGTGCCAGCAGTGTCTTGCGGGGAACGGACTATGGCTACACCTTC
CASSVLRGTDYGYTF
>NA|TRBV4-2|TRBJ1-2|NA
TGTGCCAGCAGCCATGGACCGGGACAAAACTATGGCTACACCTTC
CASSHGPGQNYGYTF
>NA|TRBV7-9|TRBJ2-1|NA
TGTGCCAGCAGCTTAGGGGGGGGACAGGTGGTATCGGAGTTCTTC
CASSLGGGQVVSEFF
>NA|TRBV28|TRBJ1-4|once
TGTGCCAGCAGTTCCCCACCGGGGGGTCTGTTTTTT
CASSSPPGGLFF
>TRBD1|TRBV5-6|TRBJ2-7|NA
TGTGCCAGCAGATTAGGGACAGGGATATACGAGCAGTACTTC
CASRLGTGIYEQYF
>TRBD2|TRBV27|TRBJ2-1|once
TGTGCCAGCAGCGAGAGACTAGCGAAGGAGCAGTTCTTC
CASSERLAKEQFF
>TRBD1|TRBV27|TRBJ2-7|NA
TGTGCCAGCAGTTTACACAGGGGGGTATCCTACGAGCAGTACTTC
CASSLHRGVSYEQYF
>TRBD2|TRBV27|TRBJ2-7|NA
TGTGCCAGCAGTTTATGGGCGGGAGGCCCGGGGGAGCAGTACTTC
CASSLWAGGPGEQYF
>TRBD2|TRBV9|TRBJ2-3|NA
TGTGCCAGCAGCGCTAGCGGGAGCACAGATACGCAGTATTTT
CASSASGSTDTQYF
>NA|TRBV5-5|TRBJ2-7|NA
TGTGCCAGCAGCTCGACCCCTAGAGCGAGCTCCTACGAGCAGTACTTC
CASSSTPRASSYEQYF
>NA|TRBV19|TRBJ1-4|NA
TGTGCCAGTAGGGAAGGGGGGGCAACGACGCAAAAACTGTTTTTT
CASREGGATTQKLFF
>TRBD1|TRBV5-1|TRBJ2-5|NA
TGCGCCAGCAGCGAGGACAGGGACACCCAGTACTTC
CASSEDRDTQYF
>NA|TRBV4-3|TRBJ2-2|NA
TGCGCCAGCAGCCAAGATCCCGGCGAGGACACCGGGGAGCTGTTTTTT
CASSQDPGEDTGELFF
>NA|TRBV5-1|TRBJ2-3|NA
TGCGCCAGCAGCTTCGACTCCCCGGGGGACACAGATACGCAGTATTTT
CASSFDSPGDTDTQYF
>NA|TRBV9|TRBJ2-3|NA
TGTGCCAGCAGCGAGGACCGGAGCACAGGCTACACAGATACGCAGTATTTT
CASSEDRSTGYTDTQYF
>TRBD1|TRBV2|TRBJ1-6|NA
TGTGCCAGCAGTGAACGTTTGGACAGGGCTTCACCCCTCCACTTT
CASSERLDRASPLHF
>TRBD2|TRBV28|TRBJ2-2|NA
TGTGCCAGCAGCCTTCCGCTAGCGGGAGCTGGGGAGCTGTTTTTT
CASSLPLAGAGELFF
>TRBD1|TRBV6-5|TRBJ1-2|NA
TGTGCCAGCAGTTACACAGGGGCCCTCTATGGCTACACCTTC
CASSYTGALYGYTF
>NA|TRBV7-2|TRBJ2-5|once
TGTGCCAGCAGCTTTATGGGCGAAGGAAGGACCCAGTACTTC
CASSFMGEGRTQYF
>TRBD2|TRBV28|TRBJ2-1|NA
TGTGCCAGCAGTTCACTAGCGGGGGGGTCTCTTGAGCAGTTCTTC
CASSSLAGGSLEQFF
>TRBD2|TRBV4-2|TRBJ2-1|once
TGTGCCAGCAGCCAAGACCCGGGACTAGCGGGGGGGGTCCAGTTCTTC
CASSQDPGLAGGVQFF
>TRBD2|TRBV5-8|TRBJ2-3|NA
TGTGCCAGCAGCTTACCAGCGGGAAGCACAGATACGCAGTATTTT
CASSLPAGSTDTQYF
>TRBD1|TRBV7-2|TRBJ2-7|NA
TGTGCCAGCAGCAAGGAAACAGGGGGTGGATACGAGCAGTACTTC
CASSKETGGGYEQYF
>NA|TRBV19|TRBJ1-1|NA
TGTGCCAGTAGTCTCGGAGAGAACACTGAAGCTTTCTTT
CASSLGENTEAFF
>NA|TRBV5-1|TRBJ1-1|NA
TGCGCCAGCAGCTTGGTTCGGGGGGCGACTGAAGCTTTCTTT
CASSLVRGATEAFF
>NA|TRBV7-9|TRBJ1-2|NA
TGTGCCAGCAGCTTAGAGGGGAACTATGGCTACACCTTC
CASSLEGNYGYTF